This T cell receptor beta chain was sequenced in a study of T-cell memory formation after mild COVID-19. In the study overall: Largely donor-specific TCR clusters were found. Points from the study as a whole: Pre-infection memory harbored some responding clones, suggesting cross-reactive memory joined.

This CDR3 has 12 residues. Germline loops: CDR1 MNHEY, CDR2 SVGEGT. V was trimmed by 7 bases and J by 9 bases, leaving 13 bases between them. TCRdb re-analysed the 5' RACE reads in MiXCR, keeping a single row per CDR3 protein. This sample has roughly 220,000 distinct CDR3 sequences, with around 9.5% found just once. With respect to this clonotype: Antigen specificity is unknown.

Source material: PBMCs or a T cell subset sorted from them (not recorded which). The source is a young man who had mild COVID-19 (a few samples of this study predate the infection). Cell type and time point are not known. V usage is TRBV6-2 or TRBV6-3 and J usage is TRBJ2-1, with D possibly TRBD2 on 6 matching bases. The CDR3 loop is CASITLAGEQFF. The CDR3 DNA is TGTGCCAGCATAACACTAGCCGGTGAGCAGTTCTTC.